This TCR beta chain emerged from a study of type 1 regulatory T cells. At the level of the study: An in vitro protocol generated T-allo10, a Tr1-enriched, alloantigen-specific CD4 T cell product.

CDR1 and CDR2 (germline): MNHNS, SASEGT. The CDR3 runs to 13 residues. Trimming shortened V by 2 bases and J by 6 bases, and 10 bases separated the two germline ends. TCRdb re-analysed the reads in MiXCR, keeping a single row per CDR3 protein. The table has some 90,000 distinct CDR3 sequences, less than 40% seen once. This clonotype was picked up a small number of times. This chain joins TRBV6-1 and TRBJ1-2; D is uncertain. Specimen: CD4+ T cells, either the whole sample or a sorted fraction (not recorded which). This TCR was sampled from a human donor in good health. CDR3 residues: CASSELIRNGYTF. DNA for the CDR3: TGTGCCAGCAGTGAACTCATAAGAAATGGCTACACCTTC.